The 11 T cell receptor beta chains below were found in one sample sequenced in a study of CD8+CD57+ T cells in acquired aplastic anemia. Template material for TCR beta VDJ and CDR3 profiling consisted of genomic DNA. TCRdb re-called the reads through MiXCR, storing one row per CDR3 protein. The table shows approximately 120,000 distinct CDR3 sequences, with 40% occurring only once. Previously, flow cytometry had revealed CD8+CD57+ cell expansion in the patients chosen for sequencing. Sequencing was performed on sorted CD4+, CD8+, or CD8+CD57+ T cells (not recorded which) from PBMCs. These receptors were taken from a human donor with aplastic anemia.

This clonotype was seen at least ten times. This chain links TRBV30 with TRBJ1-2; D call uncertain. The length of the CDR3 is 11 residues. Germline lookup yields CDR1 GTSNPN and CDR2 SVGIG (reference sequence). The V and J ends lost 1 base and 2 bases respectively, with 2 bases between them. The CDR3 bases are TGTGCCTGGAGTGCGAACTATGGCTACACCTTC. Amino acid sequence: CAWSANYGYTF.

The gene calls are TRBV2 and TRBJ1-2; maybe TRBD1 (6 bases). This CDR3 comprises 15 residues. Germline CDR1 reads SNHLY; CDR2 reads FYNNEI. The ends were cut back, 6 bases at V and 2 bases at J, with 16 bases in the middle. CDR3 in amino acids: CASRLTGPLNYGYTF. CDR3 coding DNA: TGTGCCAGCAGGCTGACAGGCCCTTTAAACTATGGCTACACCTTC.

The chain is built from TRBV6-2 or TRBV6-3 and TRBJ2-3; D may correspond to TRBD1 or TRBD2 (5 bases each). Trimming left V 8 bases short and J 3 bases short, with 18 bases between. The CDR3 runs to 15 residues. Looked up from germline, CDR1 is MNHEY and CDR2 is SVGEGT. The CDR3 region is CASGGPQGRTDTQYF. The DNA for the CDR3 is TGTGCCAGCGGGGGACCCCAAGGTAGGACAGATACGCAGTATTTT.

This clonotype was seen ten or more times. The J gene is TRBJ1-5, the V gene TRBV7-2; no definite D call. Looked up from germline, CDR1 is SGHTA and CDR2 is FQGNSA. V lost 5 bases, J lost 3 bases, and 14 bases lay in between. There are 15 residues in the CDR3. CDR3 DNA: TGTGCCAGCAGCCCCGGCTTAAGGCCCAATCAGCCCCAGCATTTT. Protein sequence: CASSPGLRPNQPQHF.

This sequence joins TRBV6-1 and TRBJ1-3; perhaps TRBD1 as D (5 bases). V was pared by 8 bases and J by 4 bases, with 21 bases between. The CDR3 runs 16 residues. Germline CDR1 reads MNHNS; CDR2 reads SASEGT. CDR3 sequence (DNA): TGTGCCAGCTCCCAGAACGGGGACGGGGCCGGAAACACCATATATTTT. Translating gives CASSQNGDGAGNTIYF.

This clonotype turned up a few times. The chain recombines TRBV6-5 with TRBJ1-2; D is uncertain. The CDR3 length is 17 residues. With 0 bases removed from V and 5 bases from J, the gap between germline ends came to 19 bases. Looked up from germline, CDR1 is MNHEY and CDR2 is SVGAGI. DNA for the CDR3: TGTGCCAGCAGTTACTCGAATCGAGGCAGTTCTTTTTATGGCTACACCTTC. Protein: CASSYSNRGSSFYGYTF.

In its sample, this clonotype was seen many times. The V call is TRBV20-1, the J call TRBJ1-5; a possible D gene is TRBD1 (6 bases). From germline, CDR1 is DFQATT and CDR2 SNEGSKA (reference sequence). The V end was cut by 4 bases, the J end by 5 bases, with 27 bases between. The CDR3 runs 18 residues. The CDR3 is CSAKSQGTGISIYQPQHF. The CDR3 DNA reads as TGCAGTGCTAAGAGCCAGGGGACGGGAATCTCGATTTATCAGCCCCAGCATTTT.

Many counts were recorded for this clonotype. CDR3 amino acids: CASSFRQANYGYTF. For the CDR3, the DNA is TGTGCCAGCAGCTTCCGGCAAGCGAACTATGGCTACACCTTC. The chain recombines TRBV13 with TRBJ1-2, with D unresolved. CDR1 is PRHDT, CDR2 FYEKMQ, per germline (reference sequence). V lost 3 bases to trimming and J lost 2 bases, with 10 bases between them. The CDR3 spans 14 residues.

This clonotype has ten or more counts. V and J are TRBV7-2 and TRBJ1-1; D is ambiguous. Germline CDR1 is SGHTA and CDR2 is FQGNSA. This CDR3 spans 13 amino acids. Trimming stripped 2 bases from V and 0 bases from J, with 4 bases between. The CDR3 is CASSLFMNTEAFF. The CDR3 DNA is TGTGCCAGCAGCTTATTTATGAACACTGAAGCTTTCTTT.

This clonotype was seen repeatedly, ten times or more. The CDR3 sequence: CASSVGSSTDTQYF. Here the CDR3 DNA reads TGTGCCAGCAGTGTGGGGTCTAGCACAGATACGCAGTATTTT. This rearrangement joins TRBV2 to TRBJ2-3; unclear D gene. CDR1 and CDR2 from the germline V gene are SNHLY and FYNNEI. Trimming stripped 4 bases from V and 0 bases from J, with 8 bases between. CDR3 length: 14 residues.

This clonotype was seen a single time. This chain links TRBV7-7 with TRBJ2-2, with TRBD1 as a possible D gene (5 bases). This CDR3 region has 15 residues. V was trimmed by 1 base and J by 2 bases, leaving 8 bases between them. Germline assignment: CDR1 SSHAT and CDR2 FNYEAQ (reference sequence). This CDR3 reads CASSLGQINTGELFF. For the CDR3, the DNA is TGTGCCAGCAGCTTAGGACAGATAAACACCGGGGAGCTGTTTTTT.